What follows are 23 T cell receptor beta chains derived from one specimen sequenced in a study of CD4 T cell repertoires in COVID-19 (dated by TCRdb to the early 2020s). The library was obtained by the immunoSEQ multiplex PCR assay. TCRdb limited this immuneACCESS table to in-frame rearrangements with V and J called. A share of clones is missing; checked studies link under half to unresolved V genes, and the rest is unexplained. For this sample there are over 75,000 clones; around 82% appear just once. The ten most abundant clones make up roughly 0.6% of the sample. This specimen's time point label, interpreted: sample from a COVID-19-recovered individual after infection. Sequenced here: CD4+ T cells from peripheral blood, sampled after recovery from COVID-19. Receptors were obtained from a human donor who had COVID-19.

This chain joins TRBV7-9 and TRBJ2-5; D gene ambiguous. Deletions cut 5 bases from V and 4 bases from J, with 5 bases between. Germline lookup yields CDR1 SEHNR and CDR2 FQNEAQ (reference sequence). This CDR3 spans 11 amino acids. This chain's CDR3 is CASSPRETQYF. CDR3 in DNA: TGTGCCAGCAGCCCCCGAGAGACCCAGTACTTC.

This chain uses TRBV5-4 with TRBJ2-2; TRBD2 aligns across 11 bases. The CDR3 has 18 amino acids. The germline V gene has CDR1 SGHNT and CDR2 YYREEE (reference sequence). V lost 2 bases, J lost 4 bases, and 10 bases stayed unmatched. The CDR3 nucleotides are TGTGCCAGCAGCTTAGGGATAGCGGGAGGGCCAGGCACCGGGGAGCTGTTTTTT. Residues: CASSLGIAGGPGTGELFF.

This chain connects TRBV15 to TRBJ1-3, with TRBD1 as a possible D gene (5 bases). The germline V and J ends were trimmed by 1 base and 4 bases, with 8 bases remaining between them. The germline gives CDR1 LNHNV, CDR2 YYDKDF (reference sequence). The CDR3 covers 14 residues. In DNA form, the CDR3 reads TGTGCCACCAGCAGAGGGGGGTTAGGAAACACCATATATTTT. This translates into CATSRGGLGNTIYF.

This clone has just a few counts. The chain joins TRBV19 to TRBJ2-2; D may be TRBD1 (5 bases). The CDR3 runs to 15 residues. Germline loops: CDR1 LNHDA, CDR2 SQIVND (reference sequence). The V end was cut by 9 bases, the J end by 0 bases, with 14 bases between. The chain's CDR3 is CASTTDGANTGELFF. In DNA form, the CDR3 reads TGTGCCAGCACGACAGACGGTGCGAACACCGGGGAGCTGTTTTTT.

On this clone: Relative to the germline gene, one junction end is altered; a read error may explain this. The chain is built from TRBV19 and TRBJ1-2; D gene unclear. The CDR3 contains 15 residues. Germline CDR1 LNHDA, CDR2 SQIVND (reference sequence). The CDR3 sequence is CTSSDTVKHNYGYTF. CDR3 in DNA: TGTACCAGTAGCGACACGGTGAAACATAACTATGGCTACACCTTC.

This chain links TRBV28 with TRBJ2-6, with D tentatively TRBD1 or TRBD2 (5 bases each). CDR1 and CDR2 from the germline V gene are MDHEN and SYDVKM. This CDR3 region has 17 residues. V was shortened by 2 bases and J by 0 bases, with 11 bases between the two germline ends. The CDR3 reads CASSLDSGSSGANVLTF. Written as DNA, the CDR3 is TGTGCCAGCAGTTTAGACAGCGGCAGCTCTGGGGCCAACGTCCTGACTTTC. Combining the CDR3 with reference TRBV28 and TRBJ2-6 gives the whole variable domain DVKVTQSSRYLVKRTGEKVFLECVQDMDHENMFWYRQDPGLGLRLIYFSYDVKMKEKGDIPEGYSVSREKKERFSLILESASTNQTSMYLCASSLDSGSSGANVLTFGAGSRLTVL.

This chain connects TRBV13 to TRBJ1-1; D call uncertain. This CDR3 comprises 12 residues. V gave up 1 base and J gave up 8 bases, with 8 bases separating them. Germline V gives CDR1 PRHDT, CDR2 FYEKMQ (reference sequence). CDR3 sequence (DNA): TGTGCCAGCAGCTTAGAATTCCGAGAAGCTTTCTTT. Translation: CASSLEFREAFF.

The chain employs TRBV15 and TRBJ1-5, with D possibly being TRBD1 (6 bases). V was shortened by 4 bases and J by 0 bases, with 10 bases between the two germline ends. The CDR3 has 15 amino acids. Germline V CDR1 and CDR2: LNHNV, YYDKDF (reference sequence). DNA of the CDR3: TGTGCCACCAGCATACAGGGCTATAGCAATCAGCCCCAGCATTTT. Amino acids: CATSIQGYSNQPQHF.

The V gene is TRBV6-1, the J gene TRBJ2-1; 11 nucleotides line up with TRBD1. Germline values: CDR1 MNHNS, CDR2 SASEGT. Trimming removed 3 bases from V and 4 bases from J; junction bases left unmatched: 5. CDR3 length: 16 residues. CDR3 nucleotides: TGTGCCAGCAGTGAGACCGGGACAGGGGGGTACAATGAGCAGTTCTTC. Translated, it gives CASSETGTGGYNEQFF.

The chain uses TRBV7-2 and TRBJ2-1; 7 positions match TRBD1. Germline CDR1 SGHTA, CDR2 FQGNSA. The CDR3 extends over 15 amino acids. Trimming cost V 3 bases and J 2 bases; bases outside gene matches: 4. The CDR3 sequence: CASSLAGTAYNEQFF. The CDR3 DNA follows: TGTGCCAGCAGCTTGGCCGGGACAGCCTACAATGAGCAGTTCTTC.

The chain uses TRBV19 and TRBJ1-6; no firm D call. V lost 7 bases and J 6 bases, leaving 7 bases between the germline ends. CDR1 is LNHDA, CDR2 SQIVND, per germline (reference sequence). This CDR3 is built from 12 residues. The CDR3 loop is CASNSANSPLHF. The CDR3 DNA follows: TGTGCCAGTAATTCTGCTAATTCACCCCTCCACTTT.

This chain connects TRBV28 to TRBJ2-7, with D possibly being TRBD2 (6 bases). CDR1 and CDR2 (germline): MDHEN, SYDVKM. The CDR3 extends over 14 amino acids. V was pared by 2 bases and J by 5 bases, with 13 bases between. The CDR3 bases are TGTGCCAGCAGTTTACTGGGGGGAAGTGACGAGCAGTACTTC. Protein sequence: CASSLLGGSDEQYF.

The V and J genes are TRBV6-2 or TRBV6-3 and TRBJ2-1, with TRBD2 identical over 9 bases. J lost 7 bases, V lost 6 bases, and 4 bases had no gene match. The germline gives CDR1 MNHEY, CDR2 SVGEGT. The length of the CDR3 is 13 residues. The CDR3 sequence is CASSRLAANEQFF. As DNA, the CDR3 is TGTGCCAGCAGCCGACTAGCGGCTAATGAGCAGTTCTTC.

The chain uses TRBV5-4 and TRBJ1-4; D perhaps matches TRBD1 (6 bases). Trimming left V 0 bases short and J 8 bases short, with 11 bases between. The germline V gene has CDR1 SGHNT and CDR2 YYREEE (reference sequence). CDR3 length: 14 amino acids. CDR3 DNA sequence: TGTGCCAGCAGCTTGGCGGGGGCGGAGGAAAAACTGTTTTTT. Translation gives CASSLAGAEEKLFF.

The V and J genes are TRBV14 and TRBJ2-1, with 12 bases identical to TRBD2. The CDR3 is made up of 14 amino acids. Germline V lookup: CDR1 SGHDN, CDR2 FVKESK. The V gene end was trimmed by 4 bases and the J gene end by 7 bases; junction bases not matched to a gene: 2. The CDR3 loop reads CASSRGLAGNEQFF. The CDR3 coding sequence is TGTGCCAGCAGCCGTGGACTAGCGGGGAATGAGCAGTTCTTC.

V usage is TRBV29-1 and J usage is TRBJ2-3; D may correspond to TRBD1 or TRBD2 (5 bases each). The CDR3 covers 14 residues. Germline CDR1 and CDR2: SQVTM and ANQGSEA. With 5 bases removed from V and 4 bases from J, the gap between germline ends came to 16 bases. The CDR3, as DNA: TGCAGCGTTATCTTGGGGGTAGGGGCAGATACGCAGTATTTT. This codes for CSVILGVGADTQYF.

CDR3 in amino acids: CAISPGLDQPQHF. The CDR3 bases are TGTGCCATCAGCCCGGGACTTGACCAGCCCCAGCATTTT. The chain recombines TRBV10-3 with TRBJ1-5; TRBD1 is a possible D gene (5 bases). Germline CDR1 is ENHRY and CDR2 is SYGVKD. There are 13 residues in the CDR3. The germline V and J ends were trimmed by 6 bases and 7 bases, with 13 bases remaining between them.

This chain joins TRBV6-6 and TRBJ1-1; no clear D gene. This CDR3 has 14 residues. The ends were cut back, 0 bases at V and 1 base at J, with 6 bases in the middle. CDR1 is MNHNY and CDR2 is SVGAGI in the germline V gene (reference sequence). CDR3 in amino acids: CASSYSEANTEAFF. In DNA form, the CDR3 reads TGTGCCAGCAGTTACTCGGAAGCGAACACTGAAGCTTTCTTT.

The chain uses TRBV19 and TRBJ1-1; TRBD1 matches 9 bases. CDR1 LNHDA and CDR2 SQIVND come from the germline V gene (reference sequence). V was clipped by 6 bases and J by 4 bases; unmatched bases: 6. CDR3 length: 14 amino acids. DNA of the CDR3: TGTGCCAGTAGGGGACAGGGAGGAAGCACTGAAGCTTTCTTT. Its translation is CASRGQGGSTEAFF.

This clone turned up a few times. The rearrangement joins TRBV9 to TRBJ2-5, with TRBD2 matching 11 bases. The CDR3 loop spans 16 amino acids. CDR1 is SGDLS and CDR2 is YYNGEE in the germline V gene. V dropped 1 base and J dropped 4; count of bases not matched to a gene: 6. The CDR3 nucleotides read TGTGCCAGCAGCGTATCTAGCGGGAGGCAGGGAGAGACCCAGTACTTC. Translation gives CASSVSSGRQGETQYF.

The chain recombines TRBV19 with TRBJ1-2; D remains ambiguous. The CDR3 totals 16 residues. CDR1 and CDR2 (germline): LNHDA, SQIVND (reference sequence). Trimming cost V 7 bases and J 8 bases, with 26 bases left between them. The CDR3 sequence: CASTSGDGQTREGYTF. CDR3 in DNA: TGTGCCAGTACCTCAGGAGATGGTCAGACCCGCGAGGGCTACACCTTC.

As to this clone: The sample carries other DNA sequences with the same CDR3. This chain joins TRBV28 and TRBJ2-3, with D hard to call. CDR1 is MDHEN and CDR2 is SYDVKM in the germline V gene. CDR3 length: 13 residues. V gave up 2 bases and J gave up 0 bases, with 3 bases separating them. CDR3 coding DNA: TGTGCCAGCAGTTTAACGAGCACAGATACGCAGTATTTT. This translates into CASSLTSTDTQYF.

This rearrangement joins TRBV7-3 to TRBJ1-3, with D unclear. Trimming cost V 0 bases and J 4 bases, with 7 bases left between them. CDR1 is SGHTA, CDR2 FQGTGA, per germline. The CDR3 contains 14 residues. The DNA of the CDR3 is TGTGCCAGCAGCTTAACGGGGTGGGGAAACACCATATATTTT. Protein product: CASSLTGWGNTIYF.